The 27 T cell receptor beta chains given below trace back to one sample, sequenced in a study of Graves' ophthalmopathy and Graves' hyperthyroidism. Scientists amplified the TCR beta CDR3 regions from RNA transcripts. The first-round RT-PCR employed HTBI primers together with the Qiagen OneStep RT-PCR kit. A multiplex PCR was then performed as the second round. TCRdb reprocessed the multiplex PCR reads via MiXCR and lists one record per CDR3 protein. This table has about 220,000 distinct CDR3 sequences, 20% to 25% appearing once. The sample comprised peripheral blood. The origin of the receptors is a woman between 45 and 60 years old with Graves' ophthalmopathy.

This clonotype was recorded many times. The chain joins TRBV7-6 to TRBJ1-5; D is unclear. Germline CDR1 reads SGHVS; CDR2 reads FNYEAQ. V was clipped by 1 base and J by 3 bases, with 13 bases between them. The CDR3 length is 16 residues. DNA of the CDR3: TGTGCCAGCAGCTTAGGTCTGAGTTTGTTCAATCAGCCCCAGCATTTT. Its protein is CASSLGLSLFNQPQHF.

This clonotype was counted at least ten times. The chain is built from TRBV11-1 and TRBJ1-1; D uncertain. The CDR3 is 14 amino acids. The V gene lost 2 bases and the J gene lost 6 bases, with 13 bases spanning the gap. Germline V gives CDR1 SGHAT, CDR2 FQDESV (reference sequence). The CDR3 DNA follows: TGTGCCAGCAGCTTATCGGATGGCCTGGCTGAAGCTTTCTTT. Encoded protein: CASSLSDGLAEAFF.

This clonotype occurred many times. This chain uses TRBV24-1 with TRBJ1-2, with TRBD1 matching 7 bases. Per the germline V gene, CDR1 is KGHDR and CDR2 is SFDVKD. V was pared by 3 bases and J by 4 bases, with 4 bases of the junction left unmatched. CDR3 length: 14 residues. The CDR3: CATSDPRQGYGYTF. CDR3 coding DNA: TGTGCCACCAGTGATCCAAGACAGGGCTATGGCTACACCTTC.

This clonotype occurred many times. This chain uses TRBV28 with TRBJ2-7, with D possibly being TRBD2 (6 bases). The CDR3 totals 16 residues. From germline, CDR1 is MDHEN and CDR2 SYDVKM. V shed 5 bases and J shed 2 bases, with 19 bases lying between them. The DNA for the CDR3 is TGTGCCAGCAGTACCTACGGGCGTACTAGCCCCTACGAGCAGTACTTC. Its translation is CASSTYGRTSPYEQYF.

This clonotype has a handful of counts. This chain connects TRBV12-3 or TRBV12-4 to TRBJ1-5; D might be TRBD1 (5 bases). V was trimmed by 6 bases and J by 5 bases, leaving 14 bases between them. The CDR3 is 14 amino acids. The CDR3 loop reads CASSQAGDHQPQHF. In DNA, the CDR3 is TGTGCCAGCAGCCAAGCGGGGGATCATCAGCCCCAGCATTTT.

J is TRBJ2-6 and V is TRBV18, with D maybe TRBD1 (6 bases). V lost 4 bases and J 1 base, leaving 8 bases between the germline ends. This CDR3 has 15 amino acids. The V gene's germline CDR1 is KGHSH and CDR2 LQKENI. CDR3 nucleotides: TGTGCCAGCTCACAAGGACAGTCTGGGGCCAACGTCCTGACTTTC. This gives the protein CASSQGQSGANVLTF. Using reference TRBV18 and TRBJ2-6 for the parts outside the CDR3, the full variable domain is NAGVMQNPRHLVRRRGQEARLRCSPMKGHSHVYWYRQLPEEGLKFMVYLQKENIIDESGMPKERFSAEFPKEGPSILRIQQVVRGDSAAYFCASSQGQSGANVLTFGAGSRLTVL.

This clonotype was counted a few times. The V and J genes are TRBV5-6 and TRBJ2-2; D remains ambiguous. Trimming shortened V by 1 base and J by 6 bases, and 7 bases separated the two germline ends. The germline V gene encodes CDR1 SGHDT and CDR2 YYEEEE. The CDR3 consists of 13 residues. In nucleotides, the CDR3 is TGTGCCAGCAGCTTGATGCACTCCGGGGAGCTGTTTTTT. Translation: CASSLMHSGELFF.

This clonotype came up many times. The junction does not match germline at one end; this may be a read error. In nucleotides, the CDR3 is TGCGCCAGCAGCCAAGATGGACCGACTCCCGGAGGGCCCTTC. Its translation: CASSQDGPTPGGPF. This chain uses TRBV4-1 with TRBJ2-7; maybe TRBD2 (6 bases). The CDR3 spans 14 residues. Germline CDR1 MGHRA, CDR2 YSYEKL.

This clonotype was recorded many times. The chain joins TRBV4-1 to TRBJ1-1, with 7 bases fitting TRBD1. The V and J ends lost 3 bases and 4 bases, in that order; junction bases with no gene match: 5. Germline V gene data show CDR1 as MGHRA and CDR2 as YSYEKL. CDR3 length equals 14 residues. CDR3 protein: CASSQTGWRTEAFF. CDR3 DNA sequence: TGCGCCAGCAGCCAGACAGGGTGGCGCACTGAAGCTTTCTTT.

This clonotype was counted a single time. In DNA, the CDR3 is TGTGCCAGCAGTCAGCTAACAGGGAATCAGCCCCAGCATTTT. Protein sequence: CASSQLTGNQPQHF. The chain couples TRBV6-1 to TRBJ1-5; tentative D call: TRBD1 (6 bases). Trimming stripped 5 bases from V and 4 bases from J, with 12 bases between. Germline V gene sequence: CDR1 MNHNS, CDR2 SASEGT. CDR3 size: 14 residues.

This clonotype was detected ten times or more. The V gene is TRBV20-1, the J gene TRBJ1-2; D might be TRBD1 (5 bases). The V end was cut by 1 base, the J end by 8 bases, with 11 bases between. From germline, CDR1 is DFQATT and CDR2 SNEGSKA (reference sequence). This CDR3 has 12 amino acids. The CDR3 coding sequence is TGCAGTGCTAGAGGGGGGGAGCAGGGCTACACCTTC. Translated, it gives CSARGGEQGYTF.

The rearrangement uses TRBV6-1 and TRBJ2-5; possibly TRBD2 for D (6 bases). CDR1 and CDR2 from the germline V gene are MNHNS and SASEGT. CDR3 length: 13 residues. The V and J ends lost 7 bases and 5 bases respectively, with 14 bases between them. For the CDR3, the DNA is TGTGCCAGCACCGGAGGGCCGGGGGAGACCCAGTACTTC. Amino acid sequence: CASTGGPGETQYF.

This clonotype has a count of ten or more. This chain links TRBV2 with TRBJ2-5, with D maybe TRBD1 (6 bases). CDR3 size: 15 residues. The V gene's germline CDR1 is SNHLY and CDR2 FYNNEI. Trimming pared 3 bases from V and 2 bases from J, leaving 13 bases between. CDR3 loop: CASSDLGAGQETQYF. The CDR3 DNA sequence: TGTGCCAGCAGTGACCTGGGGGCAGGACAAGAGACCCAGTACTTC.

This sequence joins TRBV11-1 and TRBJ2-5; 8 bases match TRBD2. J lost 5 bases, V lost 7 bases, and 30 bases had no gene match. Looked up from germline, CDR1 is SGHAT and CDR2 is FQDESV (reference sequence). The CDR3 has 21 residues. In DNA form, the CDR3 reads TGTGCCAGCAACATCCCAGCGGGACCGATGAATAGCGGGAAAGAGGGGGAGACCCAGTACTTC. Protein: CASNIPAGPMNSGKEGETQYF. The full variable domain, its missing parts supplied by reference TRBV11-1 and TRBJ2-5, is EAEVAQSPRYKITEKSQAVAFWCDPISGHATLYWYRQILGQGPELLVQFQDESVVDDSQLPKDRFSAERLKGVDSTLKIQPAELGDSAMYLCASNIPAGPMNSGKEGETQYFGPGTRLLVL.

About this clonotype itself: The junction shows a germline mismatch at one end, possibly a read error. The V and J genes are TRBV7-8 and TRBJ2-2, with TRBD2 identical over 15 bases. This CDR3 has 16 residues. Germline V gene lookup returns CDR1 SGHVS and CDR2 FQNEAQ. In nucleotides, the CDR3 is TGTGCCAGCACCGGACTAGCGGGAGGGAACACCGAGGAGCTGTTTTTT. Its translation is CASTGLAGGNTEELFF.

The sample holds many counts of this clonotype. The CDR3 reads CAWRPYLDSNQPQHF. The CDR3 DNA follows: TGTGCCTGGAGGCCGTATTTGGATAGCAATCAGCCCCAGCATTTT. The gene calls are TRBV30 and TRBJ1-5; no firm D call. Germline V gene data show CDR1 as GTSNPN and CDR2 as SVGIG (reference sequence). This CDR3 comprises 15 residues. The ends were cut back, 3 bases at V and 0 bases at J, with 12 bases in the middle.

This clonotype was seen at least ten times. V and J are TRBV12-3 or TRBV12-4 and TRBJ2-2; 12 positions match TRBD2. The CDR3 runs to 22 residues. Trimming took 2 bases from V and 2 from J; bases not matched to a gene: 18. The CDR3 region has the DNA TGTGCCAGCAGTTTAAAAAGCCGGCGGACTAGCGGGAAGAGTGGTAACACCGGGGAGCTGTTTTTT. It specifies CASSLKSRRTSGKSGNTGELFF.

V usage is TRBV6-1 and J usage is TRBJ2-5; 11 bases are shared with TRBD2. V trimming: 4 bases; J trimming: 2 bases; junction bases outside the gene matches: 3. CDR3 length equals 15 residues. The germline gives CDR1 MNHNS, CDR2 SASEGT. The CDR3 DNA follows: TGTGCCAGCAGTGCGACTAGCGGGGCACAAGAGACCCAGTACTTC. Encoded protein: CASSATSGAQETQYF.

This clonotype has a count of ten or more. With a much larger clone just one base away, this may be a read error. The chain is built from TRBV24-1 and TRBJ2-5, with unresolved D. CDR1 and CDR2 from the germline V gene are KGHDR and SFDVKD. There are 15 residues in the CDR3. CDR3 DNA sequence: TGTGCCACCAGTGATCCCGGTCCGAGTAGAGAGGCCCAGTACTTC. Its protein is CATSDPGPSREAQYF.

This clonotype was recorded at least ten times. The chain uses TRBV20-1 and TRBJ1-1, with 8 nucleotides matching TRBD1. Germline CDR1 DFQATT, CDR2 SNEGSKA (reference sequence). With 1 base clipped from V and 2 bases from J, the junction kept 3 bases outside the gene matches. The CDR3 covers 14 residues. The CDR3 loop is CSARGGQANTEAFF. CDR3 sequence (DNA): TGCAGTGCTAGAGGGGGACAGGCCAACACTGAAGCTTTCTTT.

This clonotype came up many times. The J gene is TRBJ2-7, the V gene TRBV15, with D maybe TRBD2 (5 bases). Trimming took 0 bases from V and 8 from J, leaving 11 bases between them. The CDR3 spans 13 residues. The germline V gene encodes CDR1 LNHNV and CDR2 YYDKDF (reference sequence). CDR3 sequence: CATSRDLAPKQYF. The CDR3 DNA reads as TGTGCCACCAGCAGAGATCTAGCCCCCAAGCAGTACTTC.

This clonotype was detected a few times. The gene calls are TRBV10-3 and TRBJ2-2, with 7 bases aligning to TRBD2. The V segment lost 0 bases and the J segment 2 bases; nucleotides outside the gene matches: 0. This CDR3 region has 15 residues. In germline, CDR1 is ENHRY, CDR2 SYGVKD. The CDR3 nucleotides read TGTGCCATCAGTGAGTCGGGACTAAACACCGGGGAGCTGTTTTTT. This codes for CAISESGLNTGELFF.

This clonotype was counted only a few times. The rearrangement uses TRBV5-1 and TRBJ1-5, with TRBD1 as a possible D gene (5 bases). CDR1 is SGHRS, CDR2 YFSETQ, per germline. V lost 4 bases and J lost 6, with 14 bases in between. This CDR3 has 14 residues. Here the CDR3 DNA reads TGCGCCAGCAGCCCGGGGGTGGGAAGTCAGCCCCAGCATTTT. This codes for CASSPGVGSQPQHF.

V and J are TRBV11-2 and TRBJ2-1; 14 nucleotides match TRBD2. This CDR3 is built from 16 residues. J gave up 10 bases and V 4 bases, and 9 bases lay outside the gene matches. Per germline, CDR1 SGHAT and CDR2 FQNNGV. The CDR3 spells CASSSPGLAGVEEQFF. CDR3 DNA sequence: TGTGCCAGCAGCTCCCCGGGACTAGCGGGAGTAGAAGAGCAGTTCTTC. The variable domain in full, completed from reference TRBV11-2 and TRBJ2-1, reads EAGVAQSPRYKIIEKRQSVAFWCNPISGHATLYWYQQILGQGPKLLIQFQNNGVVDDSQLPKDRFSAERLKGVDSTLKIQPAKLEDSAVYLCASSSPGLAGVEEQFFGPGTRLTVL.

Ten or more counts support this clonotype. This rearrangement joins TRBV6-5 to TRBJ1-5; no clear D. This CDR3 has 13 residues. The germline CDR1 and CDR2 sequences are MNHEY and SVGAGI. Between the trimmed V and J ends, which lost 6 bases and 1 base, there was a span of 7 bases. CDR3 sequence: CASRSLSNQPQHF. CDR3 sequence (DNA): TGTGCCAGCAGAAGCCTAAGCAATCAGCCCCAGCATTTT.

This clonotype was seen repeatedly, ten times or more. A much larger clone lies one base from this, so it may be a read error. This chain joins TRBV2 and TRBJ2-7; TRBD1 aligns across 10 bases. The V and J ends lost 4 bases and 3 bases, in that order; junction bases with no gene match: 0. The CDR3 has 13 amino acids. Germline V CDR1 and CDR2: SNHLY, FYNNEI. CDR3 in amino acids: CASSGTGGYEQYF. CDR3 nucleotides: TGTGCCAGCAGTGGGACAGGGGGCTACGAGCAGTACTTC.

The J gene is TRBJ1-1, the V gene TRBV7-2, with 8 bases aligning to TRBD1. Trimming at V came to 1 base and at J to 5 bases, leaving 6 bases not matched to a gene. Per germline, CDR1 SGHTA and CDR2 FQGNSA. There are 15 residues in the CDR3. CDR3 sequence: CASSLGAGGRTEAFF. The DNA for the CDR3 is TGTGCCAGCAGCTTAGGGGCAGGGGGCAGGACTGAAGCTTTCTTT.